These T cell receptor beta chains were read from a single sample in a study of T cell responses to AZD1222 COVID-19 vaccine. Produced via immunoSEQ multiplex PCR; TCRdb's table is partial and in-frame only. Seen here are about 150,000 clones, 94% observed once, and the top ten hold roughly 1.3%. The sequencing here drew on peripheral blood, taken on day 0 of AZD1222 vaccination. The origin of the receptors is an adult in good health. Both conserved end residues are part of each CDR3. Each record gives: clone size, J gene, D gene, V gene, CDR3 DNA, CDR3 protein. The D gene is left open where the match is weak. Rows give clone size only sometimes, using once, few, many, or a class for an expanded clone.

. | TRBJ2-3 | . | TRBV7-2 | TGTGCCAGCAGCTTAGGACTAGTAGCGGTCTCTAGCACAGATACGCAGTATTTT | CASSLGLVAVSSTDTQYF
. | TRBJ2-2 | . | TRBV9 | TGTGCCAGCAGCCCCCCCGGAGGGAGAGGGGTGGCCGGGGAGCTGTTTTTT | CASSPPGGRGVAGELFF
. | TRBJ2-5 | . | TRBV5-8 | TGTGCCAGCAGCTCGCGGGTGGGGGCGGTGGAGACCCAGTACTTC | CASSSRVGAVETQYF
. | TRBJ2-1 | . | TRBV19 | TGTGCCAGTAGTATCTCGGACCATGTCAATGAGCAGTTCTTC | CASSISDHVNEQFF
. | TRBJ2-2 | TRBD1 | TRBV4-2 | TGTGCCAGCAGCCATAAGCCCCAGGGGGCGAGGGGCACCGGGGAGCTGTTTTTT | CASSHKPQGARGTGELFF
. | TRBJ2-3 | TRBD1 | TRBV18 | TGTGCCAGCTCACCAAACAGGGGTCCAGATACGCAGTATTTT | CASSPNRGPDTQYF
. | TRBJ1-1 | . | TRBV19 | TGTGCCAGTAGTATCCTACGTGGGGACGGTGAAGCTTTCTTT | CASSILRGDGEAFF
. | TRBJ2-1 | . | TRBV7-2 | TGTGCCAGCAGCTTAGGGACTACTACAGCTGAGCAGTTCTTC | CASSLGTTTAEQFF
. | TRBJ1-1 | . | TRBV19 | TGTGCCAGTAGTGTAGGGTTGGTAGGCGACACTGAAGCTTTCTTT | CASSVGLVGDTEAFF
. | TRBJ1-2 | TRBD1 | TRBV6-5 | TGTGCCAGCAGTTACTCGACAGGGGACTATGGCTACACCTTC | CASSYSTGDYGYTF
. | TRBJ2-1 | . | TRBV7-8 | TGTGCCAGCAGCTTATCGAGGACTTCGTACAATGAGCAGTTCTTC | CASSLSRTSYNEQFF
. | TRBJ1-1 | . | TRBV7-9 | TGTGCCAGCAGCTTGGAAGCGGTGTTGAACACTGAAGCTTTCTTT | CASSLEAVLNTEAFF
. | TRBJ2-2 | . | TRBV25-1 | TGTGCCAGCAGTGAATACCGGGGGGAGCTGTTTTTT | CASSEYRGELFF
. | TRBJ2-1 | . | TRBV29-1 | TGCAGCCCACGACGGGAAAGGAGTAGATGGTATGAGCAGTTCTTC | CSPRRERSRWYEQFF
. | TRBJ2-2 | TRBD1 | TRBV7-9 | TGTGCCAGCAGCTCTTGGACAGGGGACACCGGGGAGCTGTTTTTT | CASSSWTGDTGELFF
. | TRBJ1-5 | . | TRBV4-1 | TGCGCCAGCAGCCAAGTCGGGGTTCGGCAGCCCCAGCATTTT | CASSQVGVRQPQHF
. | TRBJ1-1 | . | TRBV18 | TGTGCCAGCTCACCAACTGGGACTCCGAACACTGAAGCTTTCTTT | CASSPTGTPNTEAFF
. | TRBJ1-1 | . | TRBV2 | TGTGCCAGCAGTGGCTCAGAGGGGACTGAAGCTTTCTTT | CASSGSEGTEAFF
. | TRBJ1-2 | . | TRBV6-5 | TGTGCCAGCAGTTACGACAGTCCTGCTAACTATGGCTACACCTTC | CASSYDSPANYGYTF
. | TRBJ2-5 | . | TRBV5-4 | TGTGCCAGCAGCTTGGCCCCTTTACTAAGTCAAGAGACCCAGTACTTC | CASSLAPLLSQETQYF
. | TRBJ1-5 | TRBD1 | TRBV6-6 | TGTGCCAGCAGGGACGGACAGGGAAGCAATCAGCCCCAGCATTTT | CASRDGQGSNQPQHF
. | TRBJ2-3 | . | TRBV2 | TGTGCCAGCAGTGAGGGGGGCATCGGGGCAGATACGCAGTATTTT | CASSEGGIGADTQYF
once | TRBJ2-3 | . | TRBV19 | TGTGCCAGTAGTATAAGGGCTAGGCGGGACACAGATACGCAGTATTTT | CASSIRARRDTDTQYF
. | TRBJ1-5 | . | TRBV2 | TGTGCCAGCACCGGGACGGGGAAAGGAGGCAATCAGCCCCAGCATTTT | CASTGTGKGGNQPQHF
. | TRBJ1-1 | TRBD1 | TRBV24-1 | TGTGCCACCAGTGATCTTCTTTGGACAGGGGGCCTTGACACTGAAGCTTTCTTT | CATSDLLWTGGLDTEAFF
. | TRBJ1-2 | . | TRBV19 | TGTGCCAGTAGTATCGGACTGACGCGTGGCTACACCTTC | CASSIGLTRGYTF
. | TRBJ1-2 | TRBD1 | TRBV9 | TGTGCCAGCAGCGCGACCAGGGGGGCTAACTATGGCTACACCTTC | CASSATRGANYGYTF
. | TRBJ2-5 | . | TRBV6-1 | TGTGCCAGCAGTGAATGGCAGGGACGAGGGGAGACCCAGTACTTC | CASSEWQGRGETQYF
. | TRBJ1-1 | TRBD1 | TRBV5-1 | TGCGCCAGCAGCTTGGAGGGGGCCGAAGTGAACACTGAAGCTTTCTTT | CASSLEGAEVNTEAFF
. | TRBJ1-2 | TRBD1 | TRBV4-1 | TGCGCCAGCAGCCGGGACAGGGTGAGTTATGGCTACACCTTC | CASSRDRVSYGYTF
once | TRBJ2-1 | TRBD1 | TRBV7-3 | TGTGCCAGCAGCGCCTCAGGGGGTGAGCAGTTCTTC | CASSASGGEQFF
. | TRBJ1-2 | TRBD1 | TRBV11-2 | TGTGCCAGCAGCTCGCAAAGACAGGGGGTTGGTTATGGCTACACCTTC | CASSSQRQGVGYGYTF
. | TRBJ2-1 | TRBD1 | TRBV18 | TGTGCCAGCTCACGCGGACAGGACCTCGAGCAGTTCTTC | CASSRGQDLEQFF
. | TRBJ2-1 | TRBD2 | TRBV6-6 | TGTGCCAGCACCCGGGGGGGAATAGGCAATGAGCAGTTCTTC | CASTRGGIGNEQFF
. | TRBJ2-1 | . | TRBV7-6 | TGTGCCAGCAGCTTAGCACCGGGACAATCCTACAATGAGCAGTTCTTC | CASSLAPGQSYNEQFF
once | TRBJ1-4 | . | TRBV5-5 | TGTGCCAGCAGCAACGTCCCAAATGAAAAACTGTTTTTT | CASSNVPNEKLFF
. | TRBJ1-6 | . | TRBV28 | TGTGCCAGCAGTACCCCTTCGAAGGGGAATAATTCACCCCTCCACTTT | CASSTPSKGNNSPLHF
. | TRBJ1-1 | TRBD1 | TRBV27 | TGTGCCAGCAGTTTATGGGACAGGGGCACTGAAGCTTTCTTT | CASSLWDRGTEAFF
. | TRBJ1-1 | . | TRBV4-1 | TGCGCCAGCAGCCCCGCGGGGGCGCCCCGGAGGAACACTGAAGCTTTCTTT | CASSPAGAPRRNTEAFF
. | TRBJ1-1 | TRBD1 | TRBV7-6 | TGTGCCAGCAGCTTAAGACAGGGGGGGAACACTGAAGCTTTCTTT | CASSLRQGGNTEAFF
. | TRBJ2-1 | . | TRBV7-9 | TGTGCCAGCAGCTTAGTTGCATACAATGAGCAGTTCTTC | CASSLVAYNEQFF
once | TRBJ2-1 | TRBD1 | TRBV4-2 | TGTGCCAGCAGCCAAGATACCTATAGCCAGGGGGAAGTCTACAATGAGCAGTTCTTC | CASSQDTYSQGEVYNEQFF
. | TRBJ2-2 | TRBD1 | TRBV5-1 | TGCGCCAGCAGCTCCGCGTGGACAGGGACCACCGGGGAGCTGTTTTTT | CASSSAWTGTTGELFF
few | TRBJ2-2 | . | TRBV4-1 | TGCGCCAGCAGCCCCGGGACTCACACCGGGGAGCTGTTTTTT | CASSPGTHTGELFF
. | TRBJ1-4 | . | TRBV29-1 | TGCAGCGTTGAAACAGGGTTAGGGAAAAATGAAAAACTGTTTTTT | CSVETGLGKNEKLFF
once | TRBJ1-3 | . | TRBV30 | TGTGCCTGGAGTAAGTTAAGAGGAAACACCATATATTTT | CAWSKLRGNTIYF
. | TRBJ2-5 | TRBD2 | TRBV7-9 | TGTGCCAGCAGCCCAGGGAGGGGCAACCAAGAGACCCAGTACTTC | CASSPGRGNQETQYF
. | TRBJ2-4 | TRBD1 | TRBV18 | TGTGCCAGCTCACCATATGGACAGGGGCAGAGCATTCAGTACTTC | CASSPYGQGQSIQYF
. | TRBJ1-2 | . | TRBV28 | TGTGCCAGCGAAAAAGAGTATGGCTACACCTTC | CASEKEYGYTF
. | TRBJ1-1 | . | TRBV7-9 | TGTGCCAGCAGCTTAGATCGGTACACTGAAGCTTTCTTT | CASSLDRYTEAFF
. | TRBJ1-1 | . | TRBV27 | TGTGCCAGCAGTTTAGGCCGGCAGAACACTGAAGCTTTCTTT | CASSLGRQNTEAFF
. | TRBJ1-1 | . | TRBV28 | TGTGCCAGCAGTAGGGCGGGGCGGACTGAAGCTTTCTTT | CASSRAGRTEAFF
. | TRBJ1-5 | TRBD1 | TRBV4-1 | TGCGCCAGCAGCCCCGTCGAGCAGGGGGCGAATCAGCCCCAGCATTTT | CASSPVEQGANQPQHF
. | TRBJ1-6 | . | TRBV9 | TGTGCCAGCAGCGTAGACAGTTCATATAATTCACCCCTCCACTTT | CASSVDSSYNSPLHF
. | TRBJ2-4 | . | TRBV13 | TGTGCCAGCAGCTCCCGACAGCTAGCCAAAAACATTCAGTACTTC | CASSSRQLAKNIQYF
. | TRBJ1-2 | . | TRBV3-1/TRBV3-2 | TGTGCCAGCAGCCAAGATTTTTCTGGGGAGTACACCTTC | CASSQDFSGEYTF
. | TRBJ1-4 | . | TRBV21-1 | TGTGCCAGCAGCGGGGAGAGGAGAGAAAAACTGTTTTTT | CASSGERREKLFF
. | TRBJ1-1 | . | TRBV2 | TGTGCCAGCAGTACTCAGGGAAACACTGAAGCTTTCTTT | CASSTQGNTEAFF
. | TRBJ2-2 | TRBD2 | TRBV6-4 | TGTGCCAGCAGTGACTCGTTAAGCGGGGAGGCTACCGGGGAGCTGTTTTTT | CASSDSLSGEATGELFF